A selection of T cell receptor beta chains follows, all from one sample in a study of blood T cells in healthy people across ages. A single record per CDR3 protein comes from TCRdb applying MiXCR to the 5' RACE reads. The sample includes 2 million or so distinct CDR3 sequences, roughly 49% of them seen just once. Sample: blood. The source is a woman between 40 and 50 years old in good health. CDR3s include the opening cysteine and the closing phenylalanine or tryptophan. D genes are given only for firm matches. Rows may omit the clone size; those that give it use once, few, many or a size class.

>TRBV6-2/TRBV6-3|TRBD1|TRBJ2-7|NA
TGTGCCAGCAGGAGGCCGGGACAGAGCTCCTACGAGCAGTACTTC
CASRRPGQSSYEQYF
>TRBV7-9|NA|TRBJ2-7|NA
TGTGCCAGCAGCCCGACGGGGTTCCACGAGCAGTACTTC
CASSPTGFHEQYF
>TRBV2|NA|TRBJ2-4|NA
TGTGCCAGCAGTGTTCAGACCATCCAAAACATTCAGTACTTC
CASSVQTIQNIQYF
>TRBV7-2|TRBD2|TRBJ2-7|NA
TGTGCCAGCAGCTTACGGCCCGGACTAGGGTACGAGCAGTACTTC
CASSLRPGLGYEQYF
>TRBV27|NA|TRBJ2-3|few
TGTGCCAGCAGTTTATTGGGTCAGGGCGGCACAGATACGCAGTATTTT
CASSLLGQGGTDTQYF
>TRBV4-3|NA|TRBJ2-7|few
TGCGCCAGCAGCCAAGGGCTGGAGACGTCTCTCGAGCAGTACTTC
CASSQGLETSLEQYF
>TRBV7-2|NA|TRBJ2-3|once
TGTGCCAGCAGCTTCAATGGGGTAGCGGCCCCAACAGATACACAGTATTTT
CASSFNGVAAPTDTQYF
>TRBV20-1|NA|TRBJ2-7|NA
TGCAGTGCGACGGGCTCCGGCTACGAGCAGTACTTC
CSATGSGYEQYF
>TRBV20-1|TRBD1|TRBJ2-3|once
TGCAGTGCTGGGGACAGGGGGCGGGCAGATACGCAGTATTTT
CSAGDRGRADTQYF
>TRBV7-8|NA|TRBJ2-4|NA
TGTGCCAGCAGCTCGGACAGCGCAGGAAACATTCAGTACTTC
CASSSDSAGNIQYF
>TRBV2|NA|TRBJ2-3|NA
TGTGCCAGCAGTGATGGGGTGGGGGGTACAGATACGCAGTATTTT
CASSDGVGGTDTQYF
>TRBV24-1|NA|TRBJ1-2|few
TGTGCCACCAGTGACCCCGGACGGGGTGGCTACACCTTC
CATSDPGRGGYTF
>TRBV5-1|NA|TRBJ2-5|few
TGCGCCAGCAGCTTGGAGACGGGGCAGGAGACCCAGTACTTC
CASSLETGQETQYF
>TRBV28|NA|TRBJ1-2|NA
TGTGCCAGCAGTTTGGTACAGGTCAACTATGGCTACACCTTC
CASSLVQVNYGYTF
>TRBV9|NA|TRBJ2-1|NA
TGTGCCAGCAGCGTAGATGGAGCGAGGTCAAATGAGCAGTTCTTC
CASSVDGARSNEQFF
>TRBV20-1|NA|TRBJ1-1|NA
TGCAGTGCCATGGGACAATTGAACACTGAAGCTTTCTTT
CSAMGQLNTEAFF
>TRBV6-1|NA|TRBJ1-2|few
TGTGCCAGCAGTGAAGGCACAGAGGGGTTCTATGGCTACACCTTC
CASSEGTEGFYGYTF
>TRBV20-1|TRBD2|TRBJ2-7|once
TGCAGTGCCGGGACTAGCGGGGGGAGCGAGCAGTACTTC
CSAGTSGGSEQYF
>TRBV4-3|TRBD2|TRBJ2-3|NA
TGCGCCAGCAGCCAAGATATCCAGCGGGGGGGCTCAAGCACAGATACGCAGTATTTT
CASSQDIQRGGSSTDTQYF
>TRBV7-2|NA|TRBJ1-1|few
TGTGCCAGCAGCTCGGGACGGGTGAACACTGAAGCTTTCTTT
CASSSGRVNTEAFF
>TRBV6-5|NA|TRBJ1-1|NA
TGTGCCAGCGCTCCGTCGCCCGGGGGAGGCACTGAAGCTTTCTTT
CASAPSPGGGTEAFF
>TRBV12-3/TRBV12-4|NA|TRBJ2-3|NA
TGTGCCAGCAGTTTAGCCGGTCCGTCAGGGCAAGGAGATACGCAGTATTTT
CASSLAGPSGQGDTQYF
>TRBV6-2/TRBV6-3|NA|TRBJ2-1|once
TGTGCCAGCTACTCCCCGGGGGGCAATAACAATGAGCAGTTCTTC
CASYSPGGNNNEQFF
>TRBV13|TRBD2|TRBJ2-1|NA
TGTGCCAGCAGCTTAGCCAGCGGGGGGGACTATGAGCAGTTCTTC
CASSLASGGDYEQFF
>TRBV3-1|NA|TRBJ2-7|NA
TGTGCCAGCAGCCAAACCACCCACAGCTACGAGCAGTACTTC
CASSQTTHSYEQYF
>TRBV28|TRBD1|TRBJ2-7|once
TGTGCCAGCAGTACCGCCGGGACAGGGGACACCTACGAGCAGTACTTC
CASSTAGTGDTYEQYF
>TRBV6-5|TRBD2|TRBJ2-5|NA
TGTGCCACCGGGACTATTGTAGAGACCCAGTACTTC
CATGTIVETQYF
>TRBV6-5|NA|TRBJ2-4|few
TGTGCCAGCAGTTACACCATGGGGGGTACAGCCAAAAACATTCAGTACTTC
CASSYTMGGTAKNIQYF
>TRBV7-2|NA|TRBJ2-7|NA
TGTGCCAGCAGCCATAGAGTGGACAGCTCCTACGAGCAGTACTTC
CASSHRVDSSYEQYF
>TRBV4-3|TRBD1|TRBJ1-2|once
TGCGCCAGCAGCCAAGAAATAAGGGGGCTGAACTATGGCTACACCTTC
CASSQEIRGLNYGYTF
>TRBV20-1|NA|TRBJ2-3|NA
TGCAGTGCACTTATTATACGTTTCGCTAAGGGCCTAGATACGCAGTATTTT
CSALIIRFAKGLDTQYF
>TRBV4-1|TRBD1|TRBJ1-3|once
TGCGCCAGCAGCCAAGAGGGACAGCGATCTGGAAACACCATATATTTT
CASSQEGQRSGNTIYF
>TRBV15|NA|TRBJ2-2|NA
TGTGCCACCAAACCGAACACCGGGGAGCTGTTTTTT
CATKPNTGELFF
>TRBV7-2|NA|TRBJ2-7|few
TGTGCCAGCAGCTTATGGTACAGAGACTCCTACGAGCAGTACTTC
CASSLWYRDSYEQYF
>TRBV7-2|TRBD2|TRBJ2-4|NA
TGTGCCAGCACCCCAAGCGGGACTAGCGTTGGCCAGTACTTC
CASTPSGTSVGQYF
>TRBV4-3|NA|TRBJ1-6|few
TGCGCCAGCAGCCAAGATTGGGGGTCCTATAATTCACCCCTCCACTTT
CASSQDWGSYNSPLHF
>TRBV2|TRBD2|TRBJ2-7|NA
TGTGCCAGCAGTGAAGCCCAACTAGCGGGTTCCTACGAGCAGTACTTC
CASSEAQLAGSYEQYF